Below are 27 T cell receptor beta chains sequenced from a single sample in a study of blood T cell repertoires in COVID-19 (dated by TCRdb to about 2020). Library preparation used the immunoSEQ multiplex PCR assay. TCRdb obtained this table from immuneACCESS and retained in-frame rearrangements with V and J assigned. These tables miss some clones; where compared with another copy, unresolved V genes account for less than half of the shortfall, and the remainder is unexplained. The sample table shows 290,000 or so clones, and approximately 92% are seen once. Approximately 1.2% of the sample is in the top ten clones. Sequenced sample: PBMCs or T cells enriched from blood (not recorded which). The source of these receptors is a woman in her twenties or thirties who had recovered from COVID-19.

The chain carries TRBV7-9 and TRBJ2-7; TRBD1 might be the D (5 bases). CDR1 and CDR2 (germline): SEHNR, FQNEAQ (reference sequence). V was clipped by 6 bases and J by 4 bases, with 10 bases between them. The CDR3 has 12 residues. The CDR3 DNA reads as TGTGCCAGCAGTATAGGGGTATACGAGCAGTACTTC. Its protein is CASSIGVYEQYF.

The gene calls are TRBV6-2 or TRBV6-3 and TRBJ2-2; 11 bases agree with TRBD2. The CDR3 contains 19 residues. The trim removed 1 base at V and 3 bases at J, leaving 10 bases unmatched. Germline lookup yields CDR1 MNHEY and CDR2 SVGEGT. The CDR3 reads CASSYFLAGGKEDTGELFF. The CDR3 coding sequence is TGTGCCAGCAGTTACTTTCTAGCGGGAGGAAAAGAGGACACCGGGGAGCTGTTTTTT.

Written as DNA, the CDR3 is TGTGCCAGCAGTTCTCGTGGACAGGGGCCCTACAATGAGCAGTTCTTC. It translates to CASSSRGQGPYNEQFF. The chain combines TRBV27 with TRBJ2-1; 9 bases are shared with TRBD1. The length of the CDR3 is 16 residues. Looked up from germline, CDR1 is MNHEY and CDR2 is SMNVEV (reference sequence). With V trimmed by 4 bases and J by 2 bases, 6 bases remained unmatched.

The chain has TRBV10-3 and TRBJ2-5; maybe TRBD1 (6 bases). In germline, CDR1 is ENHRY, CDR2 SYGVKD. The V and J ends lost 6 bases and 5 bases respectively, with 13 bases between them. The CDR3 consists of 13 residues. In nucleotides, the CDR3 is TGTGCCATCAGCTACGACAGGCGGGAGACCCAGTACTTC. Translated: CAISYDRRETQYF.

The CDR3 reads CASSRQINQPQHF. The CDR3 DNA sequence: TGTGCCAGTAGTAGACAGATCAATCAGCCCCAGCATTTT. The V gene is TRBV19, the J gene TRBJ1-5; D is perhaps TRBD1 (5 bases). Germline CDR1 is LNHDA and CDR2 is SQIVND (reference sequence). The CDR3 covers 13 residues. Deletions cut 4 bases from V and 3 bases from J, with 7 bases between.

In DNA form, the CDR3 reads TGTGCCAGCAGCCGACTAGCGGGAGGGCCGGGTCGGGAGCTGTTTTTT. It translates to CASSRLAGGPGRELFF. The V gene is TRBV7-9, the J gene TRBJ2-2; 14 bases match TRBD2. Germline values: CDR1 SEHNR, CDR2 FQNEAQ (reference sequence). This CDR3 contains 16 residues. Trimming removed 5 bases from V and 9 bases from J; junction bases left unmatched: 8.

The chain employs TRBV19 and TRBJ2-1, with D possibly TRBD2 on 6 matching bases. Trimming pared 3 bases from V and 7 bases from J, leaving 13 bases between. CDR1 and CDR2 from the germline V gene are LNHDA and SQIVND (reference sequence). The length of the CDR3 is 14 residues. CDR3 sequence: CASSMRGRINEQFF. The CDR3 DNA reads TGTGCCAGTAGTATGCGGGGACGGATAAATGAGCAGTTCTTC.

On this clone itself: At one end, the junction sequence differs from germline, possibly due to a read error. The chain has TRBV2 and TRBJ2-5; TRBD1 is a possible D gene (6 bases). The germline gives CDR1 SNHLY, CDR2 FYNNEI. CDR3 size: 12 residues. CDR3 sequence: CASNEGQETQYF. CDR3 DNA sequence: TGTGCCAGCAATGAAGGACAGGAGACCCAGTACTTC.

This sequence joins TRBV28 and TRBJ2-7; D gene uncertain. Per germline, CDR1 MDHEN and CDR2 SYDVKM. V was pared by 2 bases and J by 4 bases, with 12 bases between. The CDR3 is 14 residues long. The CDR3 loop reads CASSLPSSLYEQYF. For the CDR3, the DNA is TGTGCCAGCAGTTTACCCTCGTCTCTGTACGAGCAGTACTTC.

The DNA of the CDR3 is TGTGCCAGCAGTGCGACTAGCGGGAGGGCCCTCACAGATACGCAGTATTTT. Amino acids: CASSATSGRALTDTQYF. V gene TRBV6-1 combines with J gene TRBJ2-3; 14 bases match TRBD2. The V gene end was trimmed by 4 bases and the J gene end by 2 bases; junction bases not matched to a gene: 5. Germline lookup yields CDR1 MNHNS and CDR2 SASEGT. The CDR3 sequence is 17 residues long.

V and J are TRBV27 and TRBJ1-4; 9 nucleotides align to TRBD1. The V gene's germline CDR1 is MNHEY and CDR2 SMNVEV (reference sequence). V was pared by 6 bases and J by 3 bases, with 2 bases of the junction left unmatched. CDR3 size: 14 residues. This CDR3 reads CASRRQGANEKLFF. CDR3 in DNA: TGTGCCAGCAGAAGACAGGGGGCTAATGAAAAACTGTTTTTT.

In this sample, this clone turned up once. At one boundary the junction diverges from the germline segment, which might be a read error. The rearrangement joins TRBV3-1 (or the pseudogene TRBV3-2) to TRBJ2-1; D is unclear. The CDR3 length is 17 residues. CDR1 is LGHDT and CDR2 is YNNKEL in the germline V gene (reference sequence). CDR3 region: CASSQDGSSLSHNEQFF. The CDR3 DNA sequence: TGTGCCAGCAGCCAAGACGGTTCTAGTCTCTCCCACAATGAGCAGTTCTTC.

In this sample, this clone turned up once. CDR3 sequence (DNA): TGTGCCAGTAGTATCGAGGGGGCGCGATCTGGAAACACCATATATTTT. This codes for CASSIEGARSGNTIYF. The gene calls are TRBV19 and TRBJ1-3; TRBD1 agrees at 7 bases. The CDR3 consists of 16 residues. Per germline, CDR1 LNHDA and CDR2 SQIVND (reference sequence). J was trimmed by 1 base and V by 3 bases; bases with no gene match: 6.

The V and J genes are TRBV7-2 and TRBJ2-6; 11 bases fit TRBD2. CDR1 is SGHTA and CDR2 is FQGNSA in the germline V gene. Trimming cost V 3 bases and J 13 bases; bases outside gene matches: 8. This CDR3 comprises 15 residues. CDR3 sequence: CASSLKLAGVGVLTF. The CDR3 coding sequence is TGTGCCAGCAGCTTGAAACTAGCGGGAGTCGGAGTCCTGACTTTC.

CDR3 sequence (DNA): TGTGCCAGCAGTTTTTCAGTCAATCAGCCCCAGCATTTT. As protein: CASSFSVNQPQHF. This rearrangement joins TRBV27 to TRBJ1-5; no definite D call. The germline V and J ends were trimmed by 3 bases and 3 bases, with 6 bases remaining between them. This CDR3 is built from 13 residues. The germline gives CDR1 MNHEY, CDR2 SMNVEV (reference sequence).

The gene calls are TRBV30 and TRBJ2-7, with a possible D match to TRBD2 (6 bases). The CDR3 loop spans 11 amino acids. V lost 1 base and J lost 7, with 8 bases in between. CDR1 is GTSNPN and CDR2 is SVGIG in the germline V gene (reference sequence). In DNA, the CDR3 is TGTGCCTGGAGTGCGGCGGGGGAGCAGTACTTC. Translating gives CAWSAAGEQYF.

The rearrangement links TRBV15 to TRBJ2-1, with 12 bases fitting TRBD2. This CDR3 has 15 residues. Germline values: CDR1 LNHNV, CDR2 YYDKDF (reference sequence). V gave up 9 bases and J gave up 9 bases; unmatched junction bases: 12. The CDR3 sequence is CATKTSGSEKGEQFF. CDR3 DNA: TGTGCCACTAAGACTAGCGGGAGCGAGAAAGGTGAGCAGTTCTTC. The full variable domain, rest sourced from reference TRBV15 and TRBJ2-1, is DAMVIQNPRYQVTQFGKPVTLSCSQTLNHNVMYWYQQKSSQAPKLLFHYYDKDFNNEADTPDNFQSRRPNTSFCFLDIRSPGLGDTAMYLCATKTSGSEKGEQFFGPGTRLTVL.

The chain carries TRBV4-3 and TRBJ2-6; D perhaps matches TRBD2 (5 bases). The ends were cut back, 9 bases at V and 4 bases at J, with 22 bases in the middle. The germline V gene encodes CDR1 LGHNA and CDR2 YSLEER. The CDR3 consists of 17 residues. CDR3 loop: CASSPRGSGEGANVLTF. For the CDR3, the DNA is TGCGCCAGTTCCCCAAGAGGGAGTGGGGAAGGGGCCAACGTCCTGACTTTC.

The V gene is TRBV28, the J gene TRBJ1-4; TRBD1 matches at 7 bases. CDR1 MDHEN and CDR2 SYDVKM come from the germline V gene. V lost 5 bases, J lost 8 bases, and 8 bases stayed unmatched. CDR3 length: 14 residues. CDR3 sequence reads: CASSAPTGIEKLFF. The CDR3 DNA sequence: TGTGCCAGCAGTGCCCCGACAGGGATCGAAAAACTGTTTTTT.

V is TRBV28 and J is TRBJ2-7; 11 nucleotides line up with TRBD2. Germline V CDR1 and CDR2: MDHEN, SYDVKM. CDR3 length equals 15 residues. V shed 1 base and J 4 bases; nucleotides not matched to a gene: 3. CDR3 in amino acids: CASSLSGLADYEQYF. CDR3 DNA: TGTGCCAGCAGTTTATCGGGACTAGCGGATTACGAGCAGTACTTC.

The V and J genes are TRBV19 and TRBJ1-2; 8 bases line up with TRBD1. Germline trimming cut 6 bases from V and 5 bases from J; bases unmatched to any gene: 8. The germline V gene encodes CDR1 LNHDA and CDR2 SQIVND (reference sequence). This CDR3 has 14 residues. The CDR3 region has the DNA TGTGCCAGTAGCCGGACAGGGAAAGGGTATGGCTACACCTTC. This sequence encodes CASSRTGKGYGYTF.

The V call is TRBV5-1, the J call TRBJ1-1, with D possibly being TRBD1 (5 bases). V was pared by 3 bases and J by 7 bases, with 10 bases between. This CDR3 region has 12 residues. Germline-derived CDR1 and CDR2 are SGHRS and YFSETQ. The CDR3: CASSSYDSEAFF. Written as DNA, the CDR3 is TGCGCCAGCAGCTCCTACGACAGTGAAGCTTTCTTT.

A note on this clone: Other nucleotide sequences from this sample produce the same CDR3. The CDR3 spells CASSLAAGGSYNEQFF. Here the CDR3 DNA reads TGTGCCAGCAGCTTGGCGGCGGGTGGATCCTACAATGAGCAGTTCTTC. V is TRBV5-6 and J is TRBJ2-1, with a possible D match to TRBD2 (5 bases). Germline CDR1 and CDR2: SGHDT and YYEEEE. The V end lost 0 bases, the J end lost 1 base, and 11 bases lay between the germline ends. The CDR3 length is 16 residues.

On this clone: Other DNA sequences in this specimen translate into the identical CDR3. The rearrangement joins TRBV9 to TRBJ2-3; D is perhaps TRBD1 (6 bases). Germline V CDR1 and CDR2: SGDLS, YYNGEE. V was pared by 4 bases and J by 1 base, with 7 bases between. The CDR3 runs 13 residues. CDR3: CASSPGGTDTQYF. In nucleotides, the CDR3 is TGTGCCAGCAGCCCAGGGGGCACAGATACGCAGTATTTT.

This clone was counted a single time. CDR3 coding DNA: TGTGCCAGTAGTATAATTCAGGGAGGGACCGGGGAGCTGTTTTTT. Protein sequence: CASSIIQGGTGELFF. This chain connects TRBV19 to TRBJ2-2, with 7 bases that match TRBD2. The CDR3 extends over 15 amino acids. The V segment lost 2 bases and the J segment 5 bases; nucleotides outside the gene matches: 5. Germline V gives CDR1 LNHDA, CDR2 SQIVND (reference sequence). Filled out from reference TRBV19 and TRBJ2-2, the complete variable domain reads DGGITQSPKYLFRKEGQNVTLSCEQNLNHDAMYWYRQDPGQGLRLIYYSQIVNDFQKGDIAEGYSVSREKKESFPLTVTSAQKNPTAFYLCASSIIQGGTGELFFGEGSRLTVL.

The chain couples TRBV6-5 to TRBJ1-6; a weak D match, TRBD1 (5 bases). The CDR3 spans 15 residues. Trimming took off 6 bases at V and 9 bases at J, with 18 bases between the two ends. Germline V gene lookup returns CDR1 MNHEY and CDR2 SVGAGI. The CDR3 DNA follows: TGTGCCAGCAGCAAGGTGCAGGGTGGAAGTTCACCCCTCCACTTT. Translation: CASSKVQGGSSPLHF.

CDR3 sequence: CASSPLARGEQYF. CDR3 nucleotides: TGTGCCAGCAGTCCCCTTGCCAGGGGCGAGCAGTACTTC. The chain recombines TRBV28 with TRBJ2-7, with D perhaps TRBD1 (6 bases). V was clipped by 5 bases and J by 6 bases, with 14 bases between them. Germline values: CDR1 MDHEN, CDR2 SYDVKM. The length of the CDR3 is 13 residues.